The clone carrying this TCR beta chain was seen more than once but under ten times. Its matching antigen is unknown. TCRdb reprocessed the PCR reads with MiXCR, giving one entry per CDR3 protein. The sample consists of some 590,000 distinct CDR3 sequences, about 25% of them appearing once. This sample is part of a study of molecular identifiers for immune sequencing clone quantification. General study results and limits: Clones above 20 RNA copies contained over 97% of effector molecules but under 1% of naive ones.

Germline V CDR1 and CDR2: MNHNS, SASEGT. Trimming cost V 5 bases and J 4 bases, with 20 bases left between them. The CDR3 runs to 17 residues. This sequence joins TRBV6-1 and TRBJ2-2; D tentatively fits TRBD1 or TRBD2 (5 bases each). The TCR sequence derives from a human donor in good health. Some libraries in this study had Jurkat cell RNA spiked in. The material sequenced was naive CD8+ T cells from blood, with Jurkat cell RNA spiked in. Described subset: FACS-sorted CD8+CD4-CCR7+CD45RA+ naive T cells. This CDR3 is CASSTFGSTGGTGELFF. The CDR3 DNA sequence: TGTGCCAGCAGTACATTTGGTAGCACAGGAGGCACCGGGGAGCTGTTTTTT.